A selection of T cell receptor beta chains follows, all from one sample in a study of cytomegalovirus exposure and HLA in healthy donors. Data came from immunoSEQ multiplex PCR; TCRdb stores just in-frame clones and leaves some out. The sample carries nearly 110,000 clones, around 70% recorded once. The sample consisted of PBMCs. The source of these receptors is a boy younger than 18 in good health and CMV-seronegative. The CDR3 runs from the conserved cysteine through the conserved F or W. Each record gives: V gene, CDR3 protein.

V: TRBV5-1; CDR3: CASSLVGRGSTYEQYF
V: TRBV4-3; CDR3: CASSQENSYNSPLHF
V: TRBV4-3; CDR3: CASSQMTSLVNEQFF
V: TRBV2; CDR3: CASSVTNEQYF
V: TRBV4-1; CDR3: CASSQGTSTDTQYF
V: TRBV7-8; CDR3: CASSFGRGEDTQYF
V: TRBV30; CDR3: CAWSTPGQGLKAQYF
V: TRBV20-1; CDR3: CSARETDTQYF
V: TRBV30; CDR3: CAWSVRTVQEAQYF
V: TRBV7-9; CDR3: CASRTVHSPLHF
V: TRBV7-8; CDR3: CASSLVGGTGNEKLFF
V: TRBV5-1; CDR3: CASSSGLAPETQYF
V: TRBV30; CDR3: CAWMAETQYF
V: TRBV25-1; CDR3: CASSPSGSRKGGELFF
V: TRBV5-4; CDR3: CASSFGQTEKLFF
V: TRBV7-3; CDR3: CASSQNSGTSYNEQFF
V: TRBV5-4; CDR3: CASSLASTDTQYF
V: TRBV28; CDR3: CASSLRGRRAFF
V: TRBV5-4; CDR3: CASSLFSSYNSPLHF
V: TRBV7-9; CDR3: CASSLDGYPEQYF
V: TRBV7-2; CDR3: CASSRGWEETQYF
V: TRBV7-3; CDR3: CASSLSAFHEQYF
V: TRBV7-9; CDR3: CASSWEGPISGANVLTF
V: TRBV5-1; CDR3: CASSQGLATTTAPYEQYF
V: TRBV2; CDR3: CAISLPGYNSPLHF
V: TRBV18; CDR3: CASSPPGQGTFNTEAFF
V: TRBV25-1; CDR3: CASAPGQAVGYTF
V: TRBV30; CDR3: CAWSRTSGVASQFF
V: TRBV4-1; CDR3: CASSQLPGEGSYEQYF
V: TRBV4-3; CDR3: CASSQEYRGRGQPQHF
V: TRBV4-1; CDR3: CASSQDSVSGGTSGLYEQYF
V: TRBV9; CDR3: CASSVDVRAYEQYF
V: TRBV4-1; CDR3: CASSVYRGYEQYF
V: TRBV30; CDR3: CAWGQTNQPQHF
V: TRBV9; CDR3: CASSFTGYSNQPQHF
V: TRBV30; CDR3: CAWSRRGPNTGELFF
V: TRBV28; CDR3: CASSLRGASTNEKLFF
V: TRBV4-1; CDR3: CASRPRITTGGPLAKNIQYF
V: TRBV2; CDR3: CASSGDRGNQPQHF
V: TRBV18; CDR3: CASSPSGQPGRKLFF
V: TRBV25-1; CDR3: CASTGQGTTNEKLFF
V: TRBV30; CDR3: CAWRVGGIGSPLHF
V: TRBV25-1; CDR3: CASSDSGRVLLYEQYF
V: TRBV7-9; CDR3: CASSQGTSGYEQYF
V: TRBV7-7; CDR3: CASSLAGTSEETQYF
V: TRBV5-6; CDR3: CASSAGTGGNIYEQYF
V: TRBV9; CDR3: CASSGGLGSEQYF
V: TRBV28; CDR3: CASSSRGEYGYTF
V: TRBV11-2; CDR3: CASSFRYWTSGSYNEQFF
V: TRBV29-1; CDR3: CSVQTSGTEAFF
V: TRBV7-2; CDR3: CASSLFAGDYYEQYF
V: TRBV28; CDR3: CASSRYRGRGNTEAFF
V: TRBV6-6; CDR3: CASRGGITYEQYF
V: TRBV7-2; CDR3: CASSLAGQSYNEQFF
V: TRBV4-1; CDR3: CASSQESPALRWNTEAFF
V: TRBV6-1; CDR3: CASRTGLSQPQHF
V: TRBV13; CDR3: CASSLGLAEETQYF
V: TRBV7-6; CDR3: CASSLVGQGTEQFF